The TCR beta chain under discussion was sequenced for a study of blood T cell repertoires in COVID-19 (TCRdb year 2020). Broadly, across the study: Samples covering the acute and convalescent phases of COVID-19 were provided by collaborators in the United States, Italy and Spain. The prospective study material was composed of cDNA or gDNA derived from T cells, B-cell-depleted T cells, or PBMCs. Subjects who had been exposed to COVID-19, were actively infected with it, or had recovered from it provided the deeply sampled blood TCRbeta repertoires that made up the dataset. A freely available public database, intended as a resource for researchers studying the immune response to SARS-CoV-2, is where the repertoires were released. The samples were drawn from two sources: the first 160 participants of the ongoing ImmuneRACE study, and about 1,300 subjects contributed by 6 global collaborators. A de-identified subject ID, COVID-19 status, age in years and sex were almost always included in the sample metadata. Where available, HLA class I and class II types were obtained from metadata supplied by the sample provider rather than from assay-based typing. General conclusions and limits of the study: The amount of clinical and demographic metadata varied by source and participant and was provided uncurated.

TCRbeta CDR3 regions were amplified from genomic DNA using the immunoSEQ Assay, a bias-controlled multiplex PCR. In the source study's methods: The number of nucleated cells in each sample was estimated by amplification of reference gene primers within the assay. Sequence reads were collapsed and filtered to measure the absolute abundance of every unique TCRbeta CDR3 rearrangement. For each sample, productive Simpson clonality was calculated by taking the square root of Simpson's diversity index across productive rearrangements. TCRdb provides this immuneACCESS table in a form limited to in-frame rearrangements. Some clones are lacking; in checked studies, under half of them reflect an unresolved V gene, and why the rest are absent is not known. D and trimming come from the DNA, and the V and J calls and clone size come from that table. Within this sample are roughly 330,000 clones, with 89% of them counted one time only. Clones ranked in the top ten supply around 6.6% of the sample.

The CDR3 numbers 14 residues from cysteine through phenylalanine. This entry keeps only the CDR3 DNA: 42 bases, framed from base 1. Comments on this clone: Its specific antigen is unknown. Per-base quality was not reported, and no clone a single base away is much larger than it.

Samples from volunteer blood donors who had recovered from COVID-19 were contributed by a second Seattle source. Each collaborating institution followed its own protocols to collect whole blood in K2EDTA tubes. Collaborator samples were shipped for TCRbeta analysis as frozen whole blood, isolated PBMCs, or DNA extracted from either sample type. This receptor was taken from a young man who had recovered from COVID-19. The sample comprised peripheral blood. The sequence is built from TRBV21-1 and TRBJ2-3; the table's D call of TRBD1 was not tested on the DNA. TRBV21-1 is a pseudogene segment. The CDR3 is CASQAAAITDTQYF. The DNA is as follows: TGTGCCAGTCAGGCCGCCGCGATCACAGATACGCAGTATTTT.